This is a list of T cell receptor beta chains from one sample in a study of cytomegalovirus exposure and HLA in healthy donors. Produced via immunoSEQ multiplex PCR; TCRdb's table is partial and in-frame only. The sample lists some 120,000 clones; around 72% were seen once. The specimen sequenced was PBMCs. These receptors all come from a woman in her thirties or forties in good health and CMV-seropositive. Each CDR3 is given with its conserved first and last residue. D genes are given only for firm matches. Size is omitted from some rows. Given values are once, few, many or a class for expanded clones.

v_gene,j_gene,d_gene,abundance,CDR3nt,CDR3aa
TRBV7-2,TRBJ2-5,NA,many,TGTGCCAGCAGCAGCCGCCAAGAGACCCAGTACTTC,CASSSRQETQYF
TRBV2,TRBJ1-5,TRBD1,NA,TGTGCCAGCAGTGGACAGGGCGTAGGTCAGCCCCAGCATTTT,CASSGQGVGQPQHF
TRBV11-2,TRBJ1-4,NA,NA,TGTGCCAGCAGCGGATCGGGACTGCATAATGAAAAACTGTTTTTT,CASSGSGLHNEKLFF
TRBV5-1,TRBJ2-1,NA,NA,TGCGCCAGCAGCTTGGGACAGGTTGGCGATGAGCAGTTCTTC,CASSLGQVGDEQFF
TRBV5-1,TRBJ2-7,NA,NA,TGCGCCAGCAGCGCCATACAGGGAATGTACGAGCAGTACTTC,CASSAIQGMYEQYF
TRBV6-5,TRBJ2-7,NA,NA,TGTGCCAGCATGAGAAGTATTAGCTCCTACGAGCAGTACTTC,CASMRSISSYEQYF
TRBV5-3,TRBJ1-6,TRBD1,NA,TGTGCCAGAAGTTTTACAGGGGGCCCAGATAATTCACCCCTCCACTTT,CARSFTGGPDNSPLHF
TRBV7-2,TRBJ1-1,NA,few,TGTGCCAGCAGCTTGAGGCCAGGGGCCGATGATGAAGCTTTCTTT,CASSLRPGADDEAFF
TRBV6-5,TRBJ2-1,NA,NA,TGTGCCAGCAGTTACTCTAGCGCGAGCTCCTACAATGAGCAGTTCTTC,CASSYSSASSYNEQFF
TRBV4-1,TRBJ1-1,NA,NA,TGCGCCAGCAGCCAGATGGACACCTACACTGAAGCTTTCTTT,CASSQMDTYTEAFF
TRBV7-2,TRBJ2-1,TRBD2,NA,TGTGCCAGCAGCTCTAGCGGGGGGGCCCACAATGAGCAGTTCTTC,CASSSSGGAHNEQFF
TRBV7-2,TRBJ1-1,NA,NA,TGTGCCAGCAGCTTCGTAGAGAGTGGTGAAGCTTTCTTT,CASSFVESGEAFF
TRBV6-1,TRBJ1-1,NA,NA,TGTGCCAGCAGTGAAACGAGGGAAATGAACACTGAAGCTTTCTTT,CASSETREMNTEAFF
TRBV7-2,TRBJ2-2,TRBD2,NA,TGTGCCAGCAGCTTAGCTGTGCCGGGACTAGCGGGGGGGCCGACCGGGGAGCTGTTTTTT,CASSLAVPGLAGGPTGELFF
TRBV5-1,TRBJ2-5,TRBD2,NA,TGCGCCAGCAGCTTGGGCCCCGGGACTAGCGGTAAAGAGACCCAGTACTTC,CASSLGPGTSGKETQYF
TRBV5-6,TRBJ2-2,NA,NA,TGTGCCAGCAGCTCTGGCGACACCCCGAACACCGGGGAGCTGTTTTTT,CASSSGDTPNTGELFF
TRBV5-6,TRBJ2-7,TRBD2,NA,TGTGCCAGCAGCGTGACTAGCGGGGGGACGTTTTACGAGCAGTACTTC,CASSVTSGGTFYEQYF
TRBV7-2,TRBJ1-2,NA,NA,TGTGCCAGCAGCTCAGGGTCTGGCTATGGCTACACCTTC,CASSSGSGYGYTF
TRBV28,TRBJ1-5,TRBD1,NA,TGTGCCAGCAGTTTGGGGACAGGTTATGGCAATCAGCCCCAGCATTTT,CASSLGTGYGNQPQHF
TRBV6-5,TRBJ2-7,NA,NA,TGTGCCAGCAGCCTGAACAATTACGAGCAGTACTTC,CASSLNNYEQYF
TRBV6-5,TRBJ1-1,TRBD1,NA,TGTGCCAGCAGCCAAAGGACAGGGGAAGCTTTCTTT,CASSQRTGEAFF
TRBV6-1,TRBJ1-4,NA,NA,TGTGCCAGCAGTGATGTAGGGGTAGGGGAAAAACTGTTTTTT,CASSDVGVGEKLFF
TRBV2,TRBJ1-2,TRBD1,once,TGTGCCAGCAGTCTTGGACAGGATAACTATGGCTACACCTTC,CASSLGQDNYGYTF
TRBV5-1,TRBJ2-7,NA,NA,TGCGCCAGCAGCTTGGGGACAAACTACGAGCAGTACTTC,CASSLGTNYEQYF
TRBV18,TRBJ2-7,NA,NA,TGTGCCAGCTCATCGTCCTACGAGCAGTACTTC,CASSSSYEQYF
TRBV9,TRBJ2-5,NA,NA,TGTGCCAGCAGCGCCTCCCCTGGGGCTGCAGAGACCCAGTACTTC,CASSASPGAAETQYF
TRBV19,TRBJ1-2,TRBD1,once,TGTGCCAGTAGTATCGACAGGGGTCATGGCTACACCTTC,CASSIDRGHGYTF
TRBV29-1,TRBJ1-2,TRBD1,NA,TGCAGCGTTGAACAGGGGGTAGGCTACACCTTC,CSVEQGVGYTF
TRBV7-2,TRBJ2-7,TRBD2,NA,TGTGCCAGCAACAGAGGGACTAGCGGAACCTACGAGCAGTACTTC,CASNRGTSGTYEQYF
TRBV7-9,TRBJ1-6,NA,once,TGTGCCAGCAGCTCCGAGAATTCACCCCTCCACTTT,CASSSENSPLHF